This TCR beta chain was obtained from a study of T cells in Graves' hyperthyroidism and ophthalmopathy. Study-wide background: Peripheral blood collection took place at initial diagnosis, before any treatment. Points from the study as a whole: Ophthalmopathy was predicted by the model a median of roughly 6.7 months ahead of onset.

The V segment lost 5 bases and the J segment 1 base; nucleotides outside the gene matches: 11. This CDR3 is built from 17 residues. CDR1 is MNHEY, CDR2 SVGAGI, per germline. It was considered stable Graves' hyperthyroidism when ophthalmopathy did not progress within 18 months. The diagnoses drew upon clinical symptoms, serum thyroxine and TRAb, thyroid ultrasound and orbital computed tomography. In regard to this clonotype: Antigen unknown.

RNA transcripts yielded amplified TCR beta CDR3 regions. TCR CDR3 underwent first-round RT-PCR with the HTBI primer set. TCRdb used MiXCR to reprocess the multiplex PCR reads, holding one entry per CDR3 protein. The table lists some 500,000 distinct CDR3 sequences, around 14% of them singletons. What was sequenced was blood. This receptor was taken from a woman between 18 and 30 years old with Graves' hyperthyroidism. J is TRBJ2-3 and V is TRBV6-5; TRBD1 matches at 8 bases. CDR3 sequence: CASSNPPTGVGTDTQYF. The CDR3 DNA is TGTGCCAGCAGTAACCCCCCGACAGGGGTCGGCACAGATACGCAGTATTTT.